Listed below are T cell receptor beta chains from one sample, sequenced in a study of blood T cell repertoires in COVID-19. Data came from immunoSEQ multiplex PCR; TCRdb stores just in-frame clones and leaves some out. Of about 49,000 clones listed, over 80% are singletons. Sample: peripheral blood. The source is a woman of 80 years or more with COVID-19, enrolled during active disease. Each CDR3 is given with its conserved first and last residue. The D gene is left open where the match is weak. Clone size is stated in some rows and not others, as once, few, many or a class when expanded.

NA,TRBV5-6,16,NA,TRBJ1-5,CASSLISADSNQPQHF,TGTGCCAGCAGCTTGATCTCGGCGGATAGCAATCAGCCCCAGCATTTT
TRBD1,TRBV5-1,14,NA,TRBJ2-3,CASSPGGGTDTQYF,TGCGCCAGCAGTCCAGGGGGCGGCACAGATACGCAGTATTTT
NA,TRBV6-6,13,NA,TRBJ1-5,CASRGKGNQPQHF,TGTGCCAGTAGGGGAAAAGGCAATCAGCCCCAGCATTTT
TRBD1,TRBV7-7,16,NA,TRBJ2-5,CASSLDLNRGRWTQYF,TGTGCTAGCAGCTTAGACCTTAACAGGGGGCGGTGGACCCAGTACTTC
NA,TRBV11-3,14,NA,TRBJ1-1,CASSLGGPPSEAFF,TGTGCCAGCAGCTTAGGAGGGCCCCCCTCCGAAGCTTTCTTT
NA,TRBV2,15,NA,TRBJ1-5,CASSGRGLANQPQHF,TGTGCCAGCAGTGGTCGAGGGCTAGCGAATCAGCCCCAGCATTTT
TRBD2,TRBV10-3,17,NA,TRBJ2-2,CAIREGTSGSRAGELFF,TGTGCCATCAGAGAGGGGACTAGCGGGAGTCGGGCCGGGGAGCTGTTTTTT
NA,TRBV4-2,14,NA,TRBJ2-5,CASSLKLGQETQYF,TGTGCCAGCAGCCTAAAACTAGGGCAAGAGACCCAGTACTTC
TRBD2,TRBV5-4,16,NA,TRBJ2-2,CASSQTSGRGPGELFF,TGTGCCAGCAGCCAAACTAGCGGGAGAGGTCCCGGGGAGCTGTTTTTT
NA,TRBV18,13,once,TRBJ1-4,CASSPGLSEKLFF,TGTGCCAGCTCACCTGGACTTTCTGAAAAACTGTTTTTT
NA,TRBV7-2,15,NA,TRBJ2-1,CASSLGIATYNEQFF,TGTGCCAGCAGCCTAGGGATAGCGACCTACAATGAGCAGTTCTTC
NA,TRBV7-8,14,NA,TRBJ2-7,CASSLEQGSLKQYF,TGTGCCAGCAGCTTAGAACAGGGTTCCCTAAAGCAGTACTTC
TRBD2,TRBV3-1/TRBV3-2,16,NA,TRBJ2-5,CASSLRPSGGQETQYF,TGTGCCAGCAGCCTTCGTCCTAGCGGGGGACAAGAGACCCAGTACTTC
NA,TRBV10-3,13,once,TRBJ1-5,CAISGTGNQPQHF,TGTGCCATCAGTGGCACAGGGAATCAGCCCCAGCATTTT
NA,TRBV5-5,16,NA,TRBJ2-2,CASSLYRGQNTGELFF,TGTGCCAGCAGCTTGTATAGGGGACAGAACACCGGGGAGCTGTTTTTT
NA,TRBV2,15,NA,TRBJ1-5,CASRETFRVSQPQHF,TGTGCCAGCAGGGAAACGTTCAGGGTCAGTCAGCCCCAGCATTTT
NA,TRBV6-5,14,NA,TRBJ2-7,CASSYSSGNYEQYF,TGTGCCAGCAGTTACTCGTCAGGGAACTACGAGCAGTACTTC
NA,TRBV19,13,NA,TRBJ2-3,CASSGTVEDTQYF,TGTGCCAGTAGTGGGACTGTTGAAGATACGCAGTATTTT
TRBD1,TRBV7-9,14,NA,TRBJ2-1,CASSRQGYYNEQFF,TGTGCCAGCAGCAGACAGGGGTACTACAATGAGCAGTTCTTC
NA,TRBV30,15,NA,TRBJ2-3,CAWSVRGSSTDTQYF,TGTGCCTGGAGTGTACGGGGTTCTAGCACAGATACGCAGTATTTT
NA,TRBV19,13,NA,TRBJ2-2,CASRVRGTGELFF,TGTGCCAGTAGGGTTCGGGGAACCGGGGAGCTGTTTTTT
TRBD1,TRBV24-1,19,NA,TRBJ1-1,CATSVPSQGTGVGHTEAFF,TGTGCCACCAGTGTCCCCTCCCAAGGGACAGGTGTGGGGCACACTGAAGCTTTCTTT
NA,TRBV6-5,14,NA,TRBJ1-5,CASIDIQSNQPQHF,TGTGCCAGCATCGACATACAGAGCAATCAGCCCCAGCATTTT
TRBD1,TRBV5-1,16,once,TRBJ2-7,CASSFTTGQGFREQYF,TGCGCCAGCAGCTTTACGACGGGACAGGGCTTTCGCGAGCAGTACTTC
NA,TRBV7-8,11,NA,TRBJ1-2,CASSLARGYTF,TGTGCCAGCAGCTTAGCGCGCGGCTACACCTTC
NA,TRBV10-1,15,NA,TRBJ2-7,CASSETGTRSREQYF,TGCGCCAGCAGTGAGACCGGGACTCGGAGCCGGGAGCAGTACTTC
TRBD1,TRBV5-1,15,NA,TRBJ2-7,CASKPGQGHSLAEYF,TGCGCCAGCAAACCGGGACAGGGACACTCCCTAGCGGAGTACTTC
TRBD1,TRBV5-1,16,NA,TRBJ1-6,CASSLAVGTDNSPLHF,TGCGCCAGCAGCTTGGCCGTAGGGACAGATAATTCACCCCTCCACTTT
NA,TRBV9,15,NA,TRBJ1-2,CASSVGPGQSAGYTF,TGTGCCAGCAGCGTAGGACCCGGACAGTCGGCTGGCTACACCTTC
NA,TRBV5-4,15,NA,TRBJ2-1,CASSLVGGSYNEQFF,TGTGCCAGCAGCTTGGTGGGGGGTTCCTACAATGAGCAGTTCTTC
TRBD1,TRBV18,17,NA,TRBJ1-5,CASSTSPGQNSNQPQHF,TGTGCCAGCTCAACCTCTCCGGGACAGAATAGCAATCAGCCCCAGCATTTT